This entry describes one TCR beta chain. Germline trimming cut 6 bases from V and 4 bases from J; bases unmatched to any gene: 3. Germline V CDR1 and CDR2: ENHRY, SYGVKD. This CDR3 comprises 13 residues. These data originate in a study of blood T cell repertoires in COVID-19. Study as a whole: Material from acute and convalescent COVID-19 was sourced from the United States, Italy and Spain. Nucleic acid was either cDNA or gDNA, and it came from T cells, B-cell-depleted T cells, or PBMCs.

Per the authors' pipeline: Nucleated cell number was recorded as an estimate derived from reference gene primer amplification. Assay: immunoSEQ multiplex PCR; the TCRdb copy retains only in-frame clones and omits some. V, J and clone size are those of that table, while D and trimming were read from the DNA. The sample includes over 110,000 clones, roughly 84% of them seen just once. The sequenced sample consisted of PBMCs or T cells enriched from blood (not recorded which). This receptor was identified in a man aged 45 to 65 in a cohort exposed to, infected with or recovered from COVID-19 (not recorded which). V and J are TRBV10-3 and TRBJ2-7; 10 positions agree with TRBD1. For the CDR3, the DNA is TGTGCCATCAGCGGGACAGGGGATTACGAGCAGTACTTC. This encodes CAISGTGDYEQYF.